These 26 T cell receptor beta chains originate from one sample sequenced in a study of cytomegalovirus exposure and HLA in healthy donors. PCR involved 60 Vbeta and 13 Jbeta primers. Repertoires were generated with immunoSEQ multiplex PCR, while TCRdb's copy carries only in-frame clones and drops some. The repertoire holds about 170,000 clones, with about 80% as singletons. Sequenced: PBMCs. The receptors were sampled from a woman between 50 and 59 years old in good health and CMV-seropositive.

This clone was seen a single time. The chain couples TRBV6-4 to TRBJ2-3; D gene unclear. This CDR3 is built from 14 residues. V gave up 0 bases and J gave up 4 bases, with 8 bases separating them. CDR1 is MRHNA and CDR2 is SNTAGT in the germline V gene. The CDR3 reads CASSDSWASDTQYF. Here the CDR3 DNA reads TGTGCCAGCAGTGACTCGTGGGCATCAGATACGCAGTATTTT.

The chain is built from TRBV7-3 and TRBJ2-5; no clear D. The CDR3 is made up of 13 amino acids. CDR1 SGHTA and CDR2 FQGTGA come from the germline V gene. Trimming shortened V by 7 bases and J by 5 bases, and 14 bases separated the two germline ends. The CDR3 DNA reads TGTGCCAGCACCCAGCCAGGTCGGGAGACCCAGTACTTC. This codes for CASTQPGRETQYF.

The CDR3 sequence is CASSLAMNTEAFF. The CDR3 DNA sequence: TGTGCCAGCAGCCTCGCTATGAACACTGAAGCTTTCTTT. The chain joins TRBV27 to TRBJ1-1; D remains ambiguous. Trimming removed 6 bases from V and 0 bases from J, with 8 bases in between. Germline loops: CDR1 MNHEY, CDR2 SMNVEV (reference sequence). The CDR3 runs 13 residues.

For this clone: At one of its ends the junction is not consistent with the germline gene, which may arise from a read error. This chain's CDR3 is CSSTGQGNYGYTF. The CDR3 DNA follows: TGTTCCAGCACGGGACAGGGGAACTATGGCTACACCTTC. The rearrangement links TRBV7-9 to TRBJ1-2, with TRBD1 matching 10 bases. This CDR3 spans 13 amino acids. CDR1 is SEHNR, CDR2 FQNEAQ, per germline (reference sequence).

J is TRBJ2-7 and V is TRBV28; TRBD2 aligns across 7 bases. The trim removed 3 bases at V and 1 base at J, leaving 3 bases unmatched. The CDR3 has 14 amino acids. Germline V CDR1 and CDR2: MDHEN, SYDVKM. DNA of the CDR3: TGTGCCAGCAGTTTGGGGGGGTCGTCCTACGAGCAGTACTTC. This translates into CASSLGGSSYEQYF.

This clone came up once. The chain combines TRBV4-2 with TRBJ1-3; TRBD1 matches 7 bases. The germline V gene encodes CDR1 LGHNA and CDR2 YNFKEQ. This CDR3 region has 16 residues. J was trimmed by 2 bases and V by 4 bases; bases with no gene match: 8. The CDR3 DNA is TGTGCCAGCAGCCCGAATCCGGGACAGACTGGAAACACCATATATTTT. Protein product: CASSPNPGQTGNTIYF.

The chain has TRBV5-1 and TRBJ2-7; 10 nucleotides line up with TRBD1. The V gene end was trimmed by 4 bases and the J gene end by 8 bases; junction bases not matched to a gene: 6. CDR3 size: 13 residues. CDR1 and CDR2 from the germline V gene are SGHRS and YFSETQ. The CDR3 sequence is CASSPGQGSQQYF. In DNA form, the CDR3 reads TGCGCCAGCAGCCCGGGACAGGGGAGTCAGCAGTACTTC.

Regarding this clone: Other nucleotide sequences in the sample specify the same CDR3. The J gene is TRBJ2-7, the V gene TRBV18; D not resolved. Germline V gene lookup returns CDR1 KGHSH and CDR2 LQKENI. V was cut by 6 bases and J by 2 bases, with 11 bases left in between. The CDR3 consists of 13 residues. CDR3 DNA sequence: TGTGCCAGCTCGCCAGGCCGCCCCTACGAGCAGTACTTC. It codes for CASSPGRPYEQYF. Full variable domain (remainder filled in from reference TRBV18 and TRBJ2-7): NAGVMQNPRHLVRRRGQEARLRCSPMKGHSHVYWYRQLPEEGLKFMVYLQKENIIDESGMPKERFSAEFPKEGPSILRIQQVVRGDSAAYFCASSPGRPYEQYFGPGTRLTVT.

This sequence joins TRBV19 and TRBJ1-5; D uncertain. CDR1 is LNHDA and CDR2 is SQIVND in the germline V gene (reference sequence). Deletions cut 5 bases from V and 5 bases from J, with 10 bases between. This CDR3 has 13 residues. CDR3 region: CASSANNDQPQHF. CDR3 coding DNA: TGTGCCAGTAGTGCGAATAACGATCAGCCCCAGCATTTT.

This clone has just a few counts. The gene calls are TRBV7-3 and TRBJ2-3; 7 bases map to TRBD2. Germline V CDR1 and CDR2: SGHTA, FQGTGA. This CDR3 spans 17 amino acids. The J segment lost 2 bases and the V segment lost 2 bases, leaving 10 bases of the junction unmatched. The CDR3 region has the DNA TGTGCCAGCAGCTTAGGCTGGCCCGGGACTACCACAGATACGCAGTATTTT. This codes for CASSLGWPGTTTDTQYF.

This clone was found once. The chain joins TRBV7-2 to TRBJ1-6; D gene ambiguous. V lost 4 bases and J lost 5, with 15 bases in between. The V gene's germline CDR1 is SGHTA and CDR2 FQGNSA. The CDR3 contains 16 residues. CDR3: CASSWRGGLDNSPLHF. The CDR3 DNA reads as TGTGCCAGCAGCTGGCGGGGAGGACTGGATAATTCACCCCTCCACTTT.

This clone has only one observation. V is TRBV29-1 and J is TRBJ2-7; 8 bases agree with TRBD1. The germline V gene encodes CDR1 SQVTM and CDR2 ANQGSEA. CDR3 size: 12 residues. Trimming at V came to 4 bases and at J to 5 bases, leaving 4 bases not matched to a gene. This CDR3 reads CSVVQGAHEQYF. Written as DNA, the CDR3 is TGCAGCGTTGTTCAGGGGGCGCACGAGCAGTACTTC.

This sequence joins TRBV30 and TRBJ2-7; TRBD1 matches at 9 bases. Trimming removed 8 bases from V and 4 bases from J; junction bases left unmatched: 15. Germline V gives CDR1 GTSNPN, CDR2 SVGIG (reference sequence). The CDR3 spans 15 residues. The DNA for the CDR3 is TGTGCCGGCACCCCGGGGACAGGGATAGAATACGAGCAGTACTTC. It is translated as CAGTPGTGIEYEQYF.

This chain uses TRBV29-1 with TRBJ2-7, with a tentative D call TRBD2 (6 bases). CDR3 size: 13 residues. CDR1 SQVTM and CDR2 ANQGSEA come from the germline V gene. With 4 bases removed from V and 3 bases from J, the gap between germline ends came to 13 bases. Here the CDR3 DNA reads TGCAGCGTTGGGGGAGGTTCGTTCTACGAGCAGTACTTC. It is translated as CSVGGGSFYEQYF.

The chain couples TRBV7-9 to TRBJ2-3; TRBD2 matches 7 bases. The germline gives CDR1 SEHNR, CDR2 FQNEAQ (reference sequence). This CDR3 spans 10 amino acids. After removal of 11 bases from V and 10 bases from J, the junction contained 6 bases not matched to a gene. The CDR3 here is CAGGAGAQYF. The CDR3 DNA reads TGTGCCGGTGGGGCGGGAGCGCAGTATTTT. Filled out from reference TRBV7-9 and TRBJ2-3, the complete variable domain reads DTGVSQNPRHKITKRGQNVTFRCDPISEHNRLYWYRQTLGQGPEFLTYFQNEAQLEKSRLLSDRFSAERPKGSFSTLEIQRTEQGDSAMYLCAGGAGAQYFGPGTRLTVL.

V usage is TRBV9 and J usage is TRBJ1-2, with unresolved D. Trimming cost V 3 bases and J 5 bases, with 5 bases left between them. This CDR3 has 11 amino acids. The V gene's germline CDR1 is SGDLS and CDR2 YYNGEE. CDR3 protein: CASSAKYGYTF. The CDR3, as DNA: TGTGCCAGCAGCGCAAAATATGGCTACACCTTC.

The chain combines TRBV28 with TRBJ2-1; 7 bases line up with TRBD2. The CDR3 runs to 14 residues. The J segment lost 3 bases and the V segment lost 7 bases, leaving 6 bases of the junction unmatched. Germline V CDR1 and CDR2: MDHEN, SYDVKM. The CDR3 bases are TGTGCCAGCATAGGGACTAACTTCTACAATGAGCAGTTCTTC. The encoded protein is CASIGTNFYNEQFF.

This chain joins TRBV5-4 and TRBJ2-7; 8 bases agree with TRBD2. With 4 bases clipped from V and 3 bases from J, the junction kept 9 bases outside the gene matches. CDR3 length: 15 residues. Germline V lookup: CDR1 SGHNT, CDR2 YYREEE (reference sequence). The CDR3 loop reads CASSQFGGAFYEQYF. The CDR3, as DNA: TGTGCCAGCAGCCAATTCGGGGGGGCCTTCTACGAGCAGTACTTC.

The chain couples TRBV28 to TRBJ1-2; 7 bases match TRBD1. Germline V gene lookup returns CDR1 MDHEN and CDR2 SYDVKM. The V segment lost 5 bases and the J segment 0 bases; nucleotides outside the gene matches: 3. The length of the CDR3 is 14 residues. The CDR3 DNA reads TGTGCCAGCAGTATACAGGGGCCTAACTATGGCTACACCTTC. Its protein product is CASSIQGPNYGYTF.

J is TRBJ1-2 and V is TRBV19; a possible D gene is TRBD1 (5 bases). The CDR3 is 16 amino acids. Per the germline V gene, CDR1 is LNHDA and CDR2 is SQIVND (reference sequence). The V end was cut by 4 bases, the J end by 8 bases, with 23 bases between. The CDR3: CASSSGTFWIRYGYTF. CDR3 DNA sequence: TGTGCCAGTAGTAGCGGGACCTTTTGGATCCGTTACGGCTACACCTTC.

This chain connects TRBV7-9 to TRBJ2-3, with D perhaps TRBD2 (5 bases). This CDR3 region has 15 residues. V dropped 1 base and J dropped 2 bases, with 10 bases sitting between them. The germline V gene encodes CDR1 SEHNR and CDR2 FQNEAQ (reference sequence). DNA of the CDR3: TGTGCCAGCAGCTTAGGGGTCGGGGACACAGATACGCAGTATTTT. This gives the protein CASSLGVGDTDTQYF.

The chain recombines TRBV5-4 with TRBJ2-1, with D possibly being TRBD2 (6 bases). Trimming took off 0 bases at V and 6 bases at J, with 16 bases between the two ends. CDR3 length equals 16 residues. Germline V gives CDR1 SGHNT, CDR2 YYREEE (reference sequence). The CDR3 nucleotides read TGTGCCAGCAGCTTGGGGGCGGGACCCTCGACCAATGAGCAGTTCTTC. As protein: CASSLGAGPSTNEQFF.

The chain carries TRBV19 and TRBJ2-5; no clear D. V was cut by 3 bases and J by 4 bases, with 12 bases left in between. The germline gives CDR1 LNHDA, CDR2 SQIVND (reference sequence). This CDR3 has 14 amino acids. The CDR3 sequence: CASSMPGPLETQYF. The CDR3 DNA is TGTGCCAGTAGTATGCCAGGCCCTTTAGAGACCCAGTACTTC. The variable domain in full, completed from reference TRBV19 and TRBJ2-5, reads DGGITQSPKYLFRKEGQNVTLSCEQNLNHDAMYWYRQDPGQGLRLIYYSQIVNDFQKGDIAEGYSVSREKKESFPLTVTSAQKNPTAFYLCASSMPGPLETQYFGPGTRLLVL.

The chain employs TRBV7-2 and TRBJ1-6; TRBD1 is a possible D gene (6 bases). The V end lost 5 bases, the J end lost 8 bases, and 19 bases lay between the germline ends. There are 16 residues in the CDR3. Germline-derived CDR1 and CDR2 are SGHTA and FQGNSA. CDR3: CASSLVGGATDSPLHF. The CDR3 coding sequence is TGTGCCAGCAGCCTTGTTGGGGGGGCGACGGATTCACCCCTCCACTTT.

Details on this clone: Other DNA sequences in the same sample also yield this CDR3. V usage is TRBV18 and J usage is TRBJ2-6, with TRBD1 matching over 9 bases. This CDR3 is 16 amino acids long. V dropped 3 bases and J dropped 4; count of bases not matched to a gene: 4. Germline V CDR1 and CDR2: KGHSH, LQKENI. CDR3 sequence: CASSPGQGAGANVLTF. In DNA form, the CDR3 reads TGTGCCAGCTCACCGGGACAGGGTGCCGGGGCCAACGTCCTGACTTTC.

The CDR3 coding sequence is TGTGCCAGCAGCTCGCGACAGATTGGTAATGGCTACACCTTC. Its translation is CASSSRQIGNGYTF. The rearrangement joins TRBV11-2 to TRBJ1-2; the D gene is possibly TRBD1 (5 bases). Trimming shortened V by 4 bases and J by 6 bases, and 15 bases separated the two germline ends. The CDR3 loop spans 14 amino acids. Per germline, CDR1 SGHAT and CDR2 FQNNGV.